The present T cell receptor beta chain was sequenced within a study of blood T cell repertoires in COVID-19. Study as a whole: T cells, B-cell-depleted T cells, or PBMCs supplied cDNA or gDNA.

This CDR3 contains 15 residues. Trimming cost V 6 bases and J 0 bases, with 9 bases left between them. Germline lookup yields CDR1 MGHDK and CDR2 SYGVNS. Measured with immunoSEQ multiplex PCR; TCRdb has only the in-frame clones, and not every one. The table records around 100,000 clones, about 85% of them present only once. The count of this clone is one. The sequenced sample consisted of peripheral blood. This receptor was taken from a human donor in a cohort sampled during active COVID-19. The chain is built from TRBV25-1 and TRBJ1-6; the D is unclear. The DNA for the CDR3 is TGTGCCAGCAGGGTAGGGAGCTCCTATAATTCACCCCTCCACTTT. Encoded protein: CASRVGSSYNSPLHF.